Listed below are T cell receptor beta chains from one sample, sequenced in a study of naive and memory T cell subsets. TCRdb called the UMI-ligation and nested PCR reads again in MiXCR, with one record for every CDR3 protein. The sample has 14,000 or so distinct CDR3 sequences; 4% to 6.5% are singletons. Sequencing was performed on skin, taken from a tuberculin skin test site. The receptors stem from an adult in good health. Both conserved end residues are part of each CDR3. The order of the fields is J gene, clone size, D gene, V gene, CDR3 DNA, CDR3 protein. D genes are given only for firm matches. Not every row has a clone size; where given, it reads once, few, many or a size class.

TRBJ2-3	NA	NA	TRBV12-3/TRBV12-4	TGTGCCAGCAGTTTGTATGGTACTAGCACAGATACGCAGTATTTT	CASSLYGTSTDTQYF
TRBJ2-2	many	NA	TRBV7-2	TGTGCCAGCAGCCAGCAGGGACTCCACACCGGGGAGCTGTTTTTT	CASSQQGLHTGELFF
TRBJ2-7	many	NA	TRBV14	TGTGCCAGCAGCCACAGGGGCGCCTACGAGCAGTACTTC	CASSHRGAYEQYF
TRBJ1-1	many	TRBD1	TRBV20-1	TGCAGTGCTAGGATCGCGACAGGGCAGTCCACTGAAGCTTTCTTT	CSARIATGQSTEAFF
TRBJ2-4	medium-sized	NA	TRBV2	TGTGCCAGCGAAAGGGCCGGGACGGCCAAAAACATTCAGTACTTC	CASERAGTAKNIQYF
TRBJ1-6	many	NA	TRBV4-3	TGCGCCAGCAGCCGGGACTTTAGCTCCTATAATTCACCCCTCCACTTT	CASSRDFSSYNSPLHF
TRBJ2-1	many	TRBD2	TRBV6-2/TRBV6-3	TGTGCCAGCAGCCCCGGCCTAGCGGGTTACAATGAGCAGTTCTTC	CASSPGLAGYNEQFF
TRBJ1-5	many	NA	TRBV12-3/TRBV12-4	TGTGCCAGCAGTTTTGAAAATCAGCCCCAGCATTTT	CASSFENQPQHF
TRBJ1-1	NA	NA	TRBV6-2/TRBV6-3	TGTGCCAGCAGACCCAGGGGCGATCGAAAACCCGAAGCTTTCTTT	CASRPRGDRKPEAFF
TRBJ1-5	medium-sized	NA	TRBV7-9	TGTGCCAGCAGCTTTGGACAGCTCAATCAGCCCCAGCATTTT	CASSFGQLNQPQHF
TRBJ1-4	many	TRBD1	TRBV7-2	TGTGCCAGCAGCTCCGGACAGGGAGCAACTAATGAAAAACTGTTTTTT	CASSSGQGATNEKLFF
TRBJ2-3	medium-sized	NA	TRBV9	TGTGCCAGCAGTAGTAACGTAGCGGGCACAGATACGCAGTATTTT	CASSSNVAGTDTQYF
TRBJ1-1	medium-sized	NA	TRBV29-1	TGCAGCGGTGCGGGGGGTTGGGGCATGAACACTGAAGCTTTCTTT	CSGAGGWGMNTEAFF
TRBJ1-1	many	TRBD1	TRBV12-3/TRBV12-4	TGTGCCAGCAGTAGCAACAGGGGAACTGAAGCTTTCTTT	CASSSNRGTEAFF
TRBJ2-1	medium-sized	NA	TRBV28	TGTGCCAGCAGCACATGGGAGCGGCAGTTCTTC	CASSTWERQFF
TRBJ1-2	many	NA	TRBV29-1	TGCAGCGTGGCCCCAGGGTGGGGTATGGGTTATGGCTACACCTTC	CSVAPGWGMGYGYTF
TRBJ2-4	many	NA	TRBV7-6	TGTGCCAGCAGCTTGGGGACGGGGATCCTTCAGTACTTC	CASSLGTGILQYF
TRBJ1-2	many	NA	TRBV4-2	TGTGCCAGCAGCCAAGCAGGAAGAACGAGGGGCTACACCTTC	CASSQAGRTRGYTF
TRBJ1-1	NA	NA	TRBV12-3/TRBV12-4	TGTGCCAGCAGTATTAATAGATCCCGGGGCACTGAAGCTTTCTTT	CASSINRSRGTEAFF
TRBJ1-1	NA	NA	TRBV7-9	TGTGCCAGCAGCTCTCGCCGCTCCGCTGATGCTTTCTTT	CASSSRRSADAFF
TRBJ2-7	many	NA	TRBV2	TGTGCCAGCAGTCGACAGCAAAGCTCCTACGAGCAGTACTTC	CASSRQQSSYEQYF
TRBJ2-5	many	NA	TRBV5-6	TGTGCCAGCAGCTTAGACCAGCAAGAGACCCAGTACTTC	CASSLDQQETQYF
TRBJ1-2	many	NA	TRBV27	TGTGCCAGCACCCGACAGGTGGGGGCAGGTAATGGCTACACCTTC	CASTRQVGAGNGYTF
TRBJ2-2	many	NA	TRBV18	TGTGCCAGCTCGTCGGGACCGCGGGACGGGGAGCTGTTTTTT	CASSSGPRDGELFF
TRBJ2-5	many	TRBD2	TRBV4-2	TGTGCCAGCAGCCAAGATCGCGGGGGGGGGGCAGAGACCCAGTACTTC	CASSQDRGGGAETQYF
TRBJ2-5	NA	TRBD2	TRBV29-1	TGCAGCGTGACTAGCGGGGGGGAGTGTGGAGAGACCCAGTACTTC	CSVTSGGECGETQYF
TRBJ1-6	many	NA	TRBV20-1	TGCAGTGCTAGAGAAAGGGGAGGGGAGGCTGCACCCCTCCACTTT	CSARERGGEAAPLHF
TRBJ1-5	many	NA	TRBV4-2	TGTGCCAGCAGCCAAGAGACGAACGAATTCAATCAGCCCCAGCATTTT	CASSQETNEFNQPQHF
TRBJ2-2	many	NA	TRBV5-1	TGCGCCAGCAACGGTTACACCGGGGAGCTGTTTTTT	CASNGYTGELFF
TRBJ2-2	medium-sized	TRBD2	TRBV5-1	TGCGCCAGCAGCGCCCTTAGCGGGGGCCTGAACACCGGGGAGCTGTTTTTT	CASSALSGGLNTGELFF
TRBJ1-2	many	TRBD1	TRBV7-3	TGTGCCAGCAGCCCTGAGGGGCAGGGGGGGTATGGCTACACCTTC	CASSPEGQGGYGYTF
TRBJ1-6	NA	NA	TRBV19	TGTGCCAGTAGCGGACTTGGTCGAGGGCATAATTCACCCCTCCACTTT	CASSGLGRGHNSPLHF
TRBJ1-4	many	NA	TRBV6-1	TGTGCCAGCAGCCGGATCAATGAAAAACTGTTTTTT	CASSRINEKLFF
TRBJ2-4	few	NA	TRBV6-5	TGTGCCAGCAGTTATCTCCCGCGGGGACCGCCGGCCAAAAACATTCAGTACTTC	CASSYLPRGPPAKNIQYF
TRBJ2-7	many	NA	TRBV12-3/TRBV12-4	TGTGCCAGCACTGGGCAGTTGAGCTCCTACGAGCAGTACTTC	CASTGQLSSYEQYF
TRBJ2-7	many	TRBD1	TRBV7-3	TGTGCCAGCAGCTTAGCCGCCGGGACAGGGAGCTACGAGCAGTACTTC	CASSLAAGTGSYEQYF
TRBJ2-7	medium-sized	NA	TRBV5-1	TGCGCCAGCAGTTGGGGGCCTTCCTACGAGCAGTACTTC	CASSWGPSYEQYF
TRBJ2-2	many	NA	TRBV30	TGTGCCTGGAGTTACAGGGACACCGGGGAGCTGTTTTTT	CAWSYRDTGELFF
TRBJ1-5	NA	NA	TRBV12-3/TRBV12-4	TGTGCCAGCAGTCCGGCGTGGCAGCCCCAGCATTTT	CASSPAWQPQHF
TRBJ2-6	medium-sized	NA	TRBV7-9	TGTGCCAGCAGCTTAGTGATCTCTGGGGCCAACGTCCTGACTTTC	CASSLVISGANVLTF
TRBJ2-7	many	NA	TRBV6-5	TGTGCCAGCAGAAAAGGGCTTTCCTACGAGCAGTACTTC	CASRKGLSYEQYF
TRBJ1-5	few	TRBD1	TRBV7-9	TGTGCCAGCAGCCCCTCAGGGGGAAGGGGACAGCCCCAGCATTTT	CASSPSGGRGQPQHF
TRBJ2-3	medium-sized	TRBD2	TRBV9	TGTGCCAGCAGCCCCAGCGGGGGTCACCTGGATACGCAGTATTTT	CASSPSGGHLDTQYF
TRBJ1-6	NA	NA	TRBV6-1	TGTGCCAGCAGTGATTCGCGGGTTTTGAAGATCCGTAATTCACCCCTCCACTTT	CASSDSRVLKIRNSPLHF
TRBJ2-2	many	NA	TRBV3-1	TGTGCCAGCAGCCAATATCAGTCAGACACCGGGGAGCTGTTTTTT	CASSQYQSDTGELFF
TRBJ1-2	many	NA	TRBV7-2	TGTGCCAGCAGCGGCGGAACAGGGTCCCACTATGGCTACACCTTC	CASSGGTGSHYGYTF
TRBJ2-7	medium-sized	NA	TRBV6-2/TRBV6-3	TGTGCCAGCAGTTACGACAGTTCCTACGAGCAGTACTTC	CASSYDSSYEQYF
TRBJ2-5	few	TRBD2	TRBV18	TGTGCCAGCTCACCACCCGGACTAGAAGAGACCCAGTACTTC	CASSPPGLEETQYF
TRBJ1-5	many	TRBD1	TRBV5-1	TGCGCCAGCAGACGTGGGACAGGGGATCAGCCCCAGCATTTT	CASRRGTGDQPQHF
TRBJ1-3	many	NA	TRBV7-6	TGTGCCAGCAGCTTTTACGGCTCTGGAAACACCATATATTTT	CASSFYGSGNTIYF
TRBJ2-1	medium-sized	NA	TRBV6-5	TGTGCCAGCAGTTCCCGGAGAGTCAGTGAGCAGTTCTTC	CASSSRRVSEQFF
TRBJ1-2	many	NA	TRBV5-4	TGTGCCAGCAGCTTGCAGTGGGAGGATGGCTACACCTTC	CASSLQWEDGYTF
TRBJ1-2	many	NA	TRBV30	TGTGCCTGGAGTCCACTCGGGGGGAACTATGGCTACACCTTC	CAWSPLGGNYGYTF
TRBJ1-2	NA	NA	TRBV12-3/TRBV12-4	TGTGCCAGCAGTTCCGGGACTTTCTATGGCGACACCTTC	CASSSGTFYGDTF